The next 20 T cell receptor beta chains were all read from a single sample in a study of OX40 agonist ivuxolimab in advanced cancers. Method: immunoSEQ multiplex PCR; TCRdb's copy keeps in-frame clones and lacks some. The repertoire consists of tens of thousands of clones, with approximately 90% occurring once and the leading ten covering roughly 0.66%. The source was CD4+ or CD8+ T cells sorted from blood, collected in a trial of the OX40 agonist ivuxolimab. The receptors come from an adult with an advanced solid tumor such as melanoma, head and neck, liver or kidney cancer.

This clone was detected a few times. The CDR3 loop is CASSMGTGRLSRVNEKLFF. The DNA of the CDR3 is TGTGCCAGTAGTATGGGGACAGGGCGTCTCTCCAGGGTAAATGAAAAACTGTTTTTT. This chain connects TRBV19 to TRBJ1-4; 9 bases line up with TRBD1. The V gene's germline CDR1 is LNHDA and CDR2 SQIVND (reference sequence). J was trimmed by 5 bases and V by 3 bases; bases with no gene match: 16. The CDR3 runs 19 residues.

Only a few counts were recorded for this clone. This chain joins TRBV28 and TRBJ2-3; 11 positions match TRBD2. The J segment lost 3 bases and the V segment lost 5 bases, leaving 4 bases of the junction unmatched. CDR1 is MDHEN, CDR2 SYDVKM, per germline. This CDR3 has 15 residues. The CDR3 loop is CASSTPSGRTDTQYF. In DNA form, the CDR3 reads TGTGCCAGCAGTACTCCTAGCGGGAGGACAGATACGCAGTATTTT.

The chain recombines TRBV5-1 with TRBJ2-3, with 13 bases aligning to TRBD2. Germline V lookup: CDR1 SGHRS, CDR2 YFSETQ. The CDR3 is 17 amino acids. Trimming removed 3 bases from V and 5 bases from J; junction bases left unmatched: 9. Here the CDR3 DNA reads TGCGCCAGCAGCTCCGGGACTAGCGGGATGCACGGAGATACGCAGTATTTT. Protein: CASSSGTSGMHGDTQYF.

The V gene is TRBV6-1, the J gene TRBJ1-1; D unclear. Germline CDR1 and CDR2: MNHNS and SASEGT. Trimming removed 3 bases at V and 5 bases at J, with 16 bases between. The CDR3 is made up of 15 amino acids. DNA for the CDR3: TGTGCCAGCAGTGATATCGGCGCAGAGGAGACTGAAGCTTTCTTT. As protein: CASSDIGAEETEAFF.

The V call is TRBV5-6, the J call TRBJ2-1, with a tentative D call TRBD2 (6 bases). The CDR3 is made up of 13 amino acids. V lost 4 bases to trimming and J lost 7 bases, with 12 bases between them. CDR1 is SGHDT, CDR2 YYEEEE, per germline. In DNA, the CDR3 is TGTGCCAGCAGCCCTCCTAGCGCGAATGAGCAGTTCTTC. This encodes CASSPPSANEQFF. The complete variable domain, with remaining parts taken from reference TRBV5-6 and TRBJ2-1, reads DAGVTQSPTHLIKTRGQQVTLRCSPKSGHDTVSWYQQALGQGPQFIFQYYEEEERQRGNFPDRFSGHQFPNYSSELNVNALLLGDSALYLCASSPPSANEQFFGPGTRLTVL.

The chain combines TRBV7-9 with TRBJ1-1; D is unclear. Trimming took off 1 base at V and 1 base at J, with 10 bases between the two ends. Germline CDR1 is SEHNR and CDR2 is FQNEAQ (reference sequence). This CDR3 is built from 15 residues. The CDR3 loop reads CASSLVGGRNTEAFF. The DNA for the CDR3 is TGTGCCAGCAGCTTAGTCGGAGGGAGGAACACTGAAGCTTTCTTT.

The chain joins TRBV5-1 to TRBJ2-3, with 7 bases aligning to TRBD2. The V and J ends lost 2 bases and 5 bases, in that order; junction bases with no gene match: 14. The CDR3 runs 17 residues. Germline V lookup: CDR1 SGHRS, CDR2 YFSETQ. The CDR3 DNA reads TGCGCCAGCAGCTTAGCTAGCGGAACCCTCGGGATAGATACGCAGTATTTT. Translating it yields CASSLASGTLGIDTQYF.

V gene TRBV5-1 combines with J gene TRBJ2-2; 8 bases fit TRBD1. The CDR3 has 17 amino acids. Germline CDR1 and CDR2: SGHRS and YFSETQ. Trimming cost V 4 bases and J 5 bases; bases outside gene matches: 13. CDR3 sequence reads: CASSGPSGQAGTGELFF. CDR3 in DNA: TGCGCCAGCAGCGGCCCATCGGGACAGGCTGGGACCGGGGAGCTGTTTTTT.

This clone was recorded once. The rearrangement links TRBV6-1 to TRBJ2-5; D remains unclear. V shed 1 base and J shed 2 bases, with 5 bases lying between them. The CDR3 is made up of 13 amino acids. The germline V gene has CDR1 MNHNS and CDR2 SASEGT. The CDR3 DNA follows: TGTGCCAGCAGTGAAGGCTGGCAAGAGACCCAGTACTTC. The encoded protein is CASSEGWQETQYF.

The V gene is TRBV28, the J gene TRBJ1-4; 8 bases are a match to TRBD1. The V and J ends lost 7 bases and 7 bases, in that order; junction bases with no gene match: 20. CDR1 MDHEN and CDR2 SYDVKM come from the germline V gene. This CDR3 spans 18 amino acids. In DNA, the CDR3 is TGTGCCAGCATGGGCGTCCCGGGACAGGACGACGAGGGTGAAAAACTGTTTTTT. Its translation: CASMGVPGQDDEGEKLFF.

This chain joins TRBV5-1 and TRBJ2-2; D remains ambiguous. CDR1 and CDR2 from the germline V gene are SGHRS and YFSETQ. V gave up 0 bases and J gave up 1 base, with 10 bases separating them. The CDR3 contains 16 residues. For the CDR3, the DNA is TGCGCCAGCAGCTTGGTAGGCCAGGTGAACACCGGGGAGCTGTTTTTT. It encodes CASSLVGQVNTGELFF.

The rearrangement uses TRBV30 and TRBJ2-3; 7 bases match TRBD2. V lost 4 bases, J lost 4 bases, and 5 bases stayed unmatched. Germline V gene sequence: CDR1 GTSNPN, CDR2 SVGIG (reference sequence). The CDR3 has 13 residues. The CDR3 loop is CAWILRGADTQYF. The CDR3 bases are TGTGCCTGGATTCTACGGGGGGCAGATACGCAGTATTTT.

This sequence joins TRBV27 and TRBJ1-3; tentatively, D is TRBD1 (5 bases). Germline CDR1 is MNHEY and CDR2 is SMNVEV (reference sequence). Deletions cut 8 bases from V and 0 bases from J, with 14 bases between. The CDR3 loop spans 15 amino acids. The CDR3 is CASARGPSSGNTIYF. CDR3 DNA: TGTGCCAGCGCAAGGGGACCTAGCTCTGGAAACACCATATATTTT.

This clone was seen a few times. The V gene is TRBV18, the J gene TRBJ1-6; 9 nucleotides match TRBD1. V lost 2 bases, J lost 10 bases, and 12 bases stayed unmatched. Germline CDR1 reads KGHSH; CDR2 reads LQKENI. This CDR3 is 17 amino acids long. The CDR3 loop reads CASSPTNAGQGKSPLHF. The CDR3 nucleotides read TGTGCCAGCTCACCAACTAATGCCGGACAGGGGAAATCACCCCTCCACTTT.

The rearrangement uses TRBV10-3 and TRBJ1-3; D call uncertain. There are 13 residues in the CDR3. V dropped 3 bases and J dropped 4 bases, with 7 bases sitting between them. Germline-derived CDR1 and CDR2 are ENHRY and SYGVKD. The CDR3, as DNA: TGTGCCATCAGTGACCCTGGCGGAAACACCATATATTTT. Encoded protein: CAISDPGGNTIYF.

The J gene is TRBJ2-5, the V gene TRBV7-9; 7 positions agree with TRBD1. J lost 0 bases, V lost 3 bases, and 7 bases had no gene match. Germline CDR1 and CDR2: SEHNR and FQNEAQ (reference sequence). The CDR3 length is 16 residues. The CDR3 loop is CASSFSAGGYQETQYF. In DNA form, the CDR3 reads TGTGCCAGCAGCTTCTCGGCAGGGGGATACCAAGAGACCCAGTACTTC.

This clone occurred a few times. V usage is TRBV29-1 and J usage is TRBJ1-2; D is possibly TRBD1 (6 bases). V was shortened by 3 bases and J by 5 bases, with 13 bases between the two germline ends. Per germline, CDR1 SQVTM and CDR2 ANQGSEA. The CDR3 loop spans 13 amino acids. CDR3 sequence: CSVDAKGGYGYTF. The CDR3 nucleotides are TGCAGCGTTGACGCGAAAGGGGGTTATGGCTACACCTTC.

The rearrangement uses TRBV19 and TRBJ1-2; D ambiguous. This CDR3 is 14 amino acids long. Germline CDR1 is LNHDA and CDR2 is SQIVND (reference sequence). V lost 4 bases and J 8 bases, leaving 17 bases between the germline ends. CDR3 nucleotides: TGTGCCAGTAGTAGAACACCCTATACGGACGGCTACACCTTC. Translated: CASSRTPYTDGYTF.

This chain uses TRBV2 with TRBJ2-7, with 10 bases fitting TRBD1. V was pared by 5 bases and J by 2 bases, with 3 bases of the junction left unmatched. Germline V CDR1 and CDR2: SNHLY, FYNNEI. The CDR3 totals 14 residues. CDR3 protein: CASSQGQGPYEQYF. The CDR3, as DNA: TGTGCCAGCAGTCAGGGACAGGGGCCCTACGAGCAGTACTTC.

The rearrangement links TRBV15 to TRBJ2-7; TRBD1 agrees at 9 bases. This CDR3 is built from 15 residues. Germline-derived CDR1 and CDR2 are LNHNV and YYDKDF (reference sequence). The ends lost 3 bases at V and 9 bases at J; junction bases unmatched: 12. CDR3 DNA: TGTGCCACCAGCAGCACGGGACAGGGTAAGGTCGTGCAGTACTTC. Translated, it gives CATSSTGQGKVVQYF.